These 24 T cell receptor beta chains share one sample of origin, sequenced in a study of T-cell reconstitution after alpha-beta-depleted transplantation in children. Preparation of the TCRbeta library was carried out with unique molecular identifiers. TCRdb itself ran the PCR reads through MiXCR, one entry per CDR3 protein. The repertoire consists of fewer than 200,000 distinct CDR3 sequences, with about 6.4% occurring once and the leading ten covering over 2.5%. The input for sequencing was PBMCs from the stem cell graft donor, taken from the stem cell graft. Receptor source: a human donor who donated a stem cell graft to a child with Wiskott-Aldrich syndrome.

This clonotype was counted ten times or more. This chain connects TRBV20-1 to TRBJ2-3; D gene uncertain. Germline V gene lookup returns CDR1 DFQATT and CDR2 SNEGSKA (reference sequence). V was pared by 4 bases and J by 2 bases, with 16 bases between. The length of the CDR3 is 15 residues. CDR3 sequence reads: CSAIYIQSTTDTQYF. The CDR3 coding sequence is TGCAGTGCTATTTATATCCAGAGCACCACAGATACGCAGTATTTT.

This clonotype was counted at least ten times. The rearrangement joins TRBV14 to TRBJ2-2, with D hard to call. Germline CDR1 and CDR2: SGHDN and FVKESK. Trimming took 4 bases from V and 0 from J, leaving 6 bases between them. This CDR3 has 14 residues. The DNA for the CDR3 is TGTGCCAGCAGCCGAACTACGAACACCGGGGAGCTGTTTTTT. Amino acid sequence: CASSRTTNTGELFF.

In this sample, this clonotype turned up many times. The chain couples TRBV12-3 or TRBV12-4 to TRBJ2-2, with D tentatively TRBD1 or TRBD2 (5 bases each). Trimming removed 6 bases from V and 4 bases from J, with 12 bases in between. The CDR3 has 14 residues. The CDR3 sequence: CASSRGPITGELFF. The CDR3 DNA follows: TGTGCCAGCAGCCGGGGACCGATCACCGGGGAGCTGTTTTTT.

This clonotype was counted many times. This rearrangement joins TRBV20-1 to TRBJ2-7; D ambiguous. The CDR3 contains 14 residues. V was clipped by 3 bases and J by 0 bases, with 12 bases between them. CDR1 is DFQATT and CDR2 is SNEGSKA in the germline V gene (reference sequence). The CDR3 bases are TGCAGTGCTAGTGGAGACTTGGCCTCCTACGAGCAGTACTTC. Its translation: CSASGDLASYEQYF.

This clonotype has a count of ten or more. V is TRBV11-2 and J is TRBJ2-7; no clear D. Trimming left V 0 bases short and J 3 bases short, with 12 bases between. The CDR3 totals 15 residues. The germline gives CDR1 SGHAT, CDR2 FQNNGV. The CDR3, as DNA: TGTGCCAGCAGCTTAGATCGAGGAATTGGCTACGAGCAGTACTTC. The encoded protein is CASSLDRGIGYEQYF. The variable domain in full, with the rest retrieved from reference TRBV11-2 and TRBJ2-7, is EAGVAQSPRYKIIEKRQSVAFWCNPISGHATLYWYQQILGQGPKLLIQFQNNGVVDDSQLPKDRFSAERLKGVDSTLKIQPAKLEDSAVYLCASSLDRGIGYEQYFGPGTRLTVT.

This clonotype was counted ten times or more. This chain uses TRBV10-2 with TRBJ2-2; 11 bases line up with TRBD2. The CDR3 loop spans 16 amino acids. Trimming at V came to 4 bases and at J to 7 bases, leaving 8 bases not matched to a gene. The germline CDR1 and CDR2 sequences are WSHSY and SAAADI. CDR3 sequence: CASSAFSGGAGGELFF. DNA of the CDR3: TGCGCCAGCAGTGCCTTTAGCGGGGGGGCCGGCGGGGAGCTGTTTTTT.

This clonotype was seen at least ten times. The genes are TRBV7-2 and TRBJ2-1, with no clear D. Germline values: CDR1 SGHTA, CDR2 FQGNSA. The V and J ends lost 0 bases and 0 bases respectively, with 9 bases between them. The CDR3 runs to 16 residues. The CDR3 nucleotides are TGTGCCAGCAGCTTAGCCGGTACCAGCTCCTACAATGAGCAGTTCTTC. Translation: CASSLAGTSSYNEQFF.

This clonotype has ten or more counts. The chain is built from TRBV6-5 and TRBJ1-1; 8 bases map to TRBD1. The CDR3 is 11 amino acids. Trimming removed 8 bases from V and 11 bases from J; junction bases left unmatched: 7. CDR1 is MNHEY and CDR2 is SVGAGI in the germline V gene. CDR3 sequence (DNA): TGTGCCAGCGCTCAGGGGGCATGGGCTTTCTTT. Translated, it gives CASAQGAWAFF.

The chain couples TRBV7-2 to TRBJ1-1; D is ambiguous. CDR1 and CDR2 from the germline V gene are SGHTA and FQGNSA. Trimming cost V 3 bases and J 1 base, with 9 bases left between them. CDR3 length equals 14 residues. CDR3 in amino acids: CASSFLMGNTEAFF. In nucleotides, the CDR3 is TGTGCCAGCAGCTTTCTAATGGGGAACACTGAAGCTTTCTTT.

This clonotype was recorded at least ten times. The rearrangement uses TRBV7-9 and TRBJ2-7; a possible D gene is TRBD1 (6 bases). Trimming shortened V by 1 base and J by 2 bases, and 18 bases separated the two germline ends. The germline V gene encodes CDR1 SEHNR and CDR2 FQNEAQ (reference sequence). The CDR3 has 17 amino acids. CDR3 nucleotide sequence: TGTGCCAGCAGCTTAGTCCCAAGAGGGGGAAGGACCTACGAGCAGTACTTC. It codes for CASSLVPRGGRTYEQYF.

This clonotype was counted many times. The V and J genes are TRBV20-1 and TRBJ2-7, with D possibly being TRBD2 (5 bases). This CDR3 spans 13 amino acids. Germline V gene sequence: CDR1 DFQATT, CDR2 SNEGSKA (reference sequence). Trimming cost V 5 bases and J 3 bases, with 14 bases left between them. CDR3 loop: CSARYTSSYEQYF. CDR3 coding DNA: TGCAGTGCTCGCTACACTAGTAGCTACGAGCAGTACTTC.

The chain carries TRBV20-1 and TRBJ1-3; no firm D call. The CDR3 runs 12 residues. Deletions cut 4 bases from V and 1 base from J, with 5 bases between. CDR1 and CDR2 from the germline V gene are DFQATT and SNEGSKA (reference sequence). CDR3 protein: CSATQSGNTIYF. The CDR3 DNA is TGCAGTGCTACCCAATCTGGAAACACCATATATTTT.

This clonotype has ten or more counts. The chain uses TRBV9 and TRBJ1-2, with D perhaps matching TRBD1 (5 bases). Trimming pared 0 bases from V and 5 bases from J, leaving 5 bases between. The CDR3 runs to 12 residues. CDR1 and CDR2 from the germline V gene are SGDLS and YYNGEE. The CDR3 region is CASSVGGYGYTF. The CDR3 region has the DNA TGTGCCAGCAGCGTAGGGGGGTATGGCTACACCTTC.

This clonotype was found many times. The rearrangement uses TRBV20-1 and TRBJ2-3, with D perhaps matching TRBD2 (6 bases). The CDR3 sequence is 17 residues long. Germline lookup yields CDR1 DFQATT and CDR2 SNEGSKA (reference sequence). Trimming left V 1 base short and J 1 base short, with 18 bases between. The DNA for the CDR3 is TGCAGTGCTAGAGGCCGGCCGATGACGGGAGGCACAGATACGCAGTATTTT. Translated, it gives CSARGRPMTGGTDTQYF.

This clonotype was found many times. The genes are TRBV29-1 and TRBJ2-7; D possibly corresponds to TRBD2 (5 bases). This CDR3 has 13 residues. Per the germline V gene, CDR1 is SQVTM and CDR2 is ANQGSEA. Trimming removed 7 bases at V and 3 bases at J, with 16 bases between. DNA for the CDR3: TGCAGCGCCCGACAACCGGGAAGCTACGAGCAGTACTTC. Protein product: CSARQPGSYEQYF.

This clonotype was seen only a few times. The chain carries TRBV7-6 and TRBJ1-1; D unresolved. Trimming took off 4 bases at V and 1 base at J, with 10 bases between the two ends. The CDR3 is made up of 14 amino acids. Germline CDR1 is SGHVS and CDR2 is FNYEAQ. CDR3 nucleotide sequence: TGTGCCAGCAGCTCACGCGGAGGGAACACTGAAGCTTTCTTT. Amino acid sequence: CASSSRGGNTEAFF.

This clonotype was seen many times. J is TRBJ2-1 and V is TRBV20-1; D might be TRBD2 (5 bases). Germline-derived CDR1 and CDR2 are DFQATT and SNEGSKA (reference sequence). CDR3 length equals 15 residues. V lost 0 bases to trimming and J lost 4 bases, with 13 bases between them. CDR3 region: CSARDMLAGYNEQFF. The CDR3, as DNA: TGCAGTGCTAGAGATATGTTGGCGGGTTACAATGAGCAGTTCTTC.

Many counts were recorded for this clonotype. J is TRBJ1-1 and V is TRBV20-1; TRBD1 aligns across 7 bases. The V gene end was trimmed by 2 bases and the J gene end by 3 bases; junction bases not matched to a gene: 6. This CDR3 has 14 amino acids. Germline lookup yields CDR1 DFQATT and CDR2 SNEGSKA (reference sequence). As DNA, the CDR3 is TGCAGTGCTAGATACAGGGGCGCCGACACTGAAGCTTTCTTT. Its translation is CSARYRGADTEAFF.

This clonotype was observed at least ten times. This chain connects TRBV27 to TRBJ2-5, with 7 bases lining up with TRBD1. The CDR3 sequence is 14 residues long. V gave up 6 bases and J gave up 6 bases; unmatched junction bases: 10. Germline CDR1 reads MNHEY; CDR2 reads SMNVEV (reference sequence). The CDR3 DNA follows: TGTGCCAGCAGACGACCGGGACAGATAAAGACCCAGTACTTC. Its protein product is CASRRPGQIKTQYF.

This chain uses TRBV30 with TRBJ1-4; D gene unclear. Germline lookup yields CDR1 GTSNPN and CDR2 SVGIG (reference sequence). This CDR3 region has 12 residues. V shed 3 bases and J shed 8 bases, with 10 bases lying between them. The CDR3 DNA follows: TGTGCCTGGAGCGCCCCGGGGGAAAAACTGTTTTTT. This sequence encodes CAWSAPGEKLFF.

This clonotype occurred a few times. The chain combines TRBV5-5 with TRBJ2-7; D gene unclear. The germline gives CDR1 SGHKS, CDR2 YYEKEE (reference sequence). CDR3 length: 15 residues. Trimming took off 0 bases at V and 6 bases at J, with 16 bases between the two ends. The CDR3 nucleotides read TGTGCCAGCAGCTTGGCCCAGAGCAGAGATGGCGAGCAGTACTTC. Protein product: CASSLAQSRDGEQYF. The whole variable domain, remainder taken from reference TRBV5-5 and TRBJ2-7, is DAGVTQSPTHLIKTRGQQVTLRCSPISGHKSVSWYQQVLGQGPQFIFQYYEKEERGRGNFPDRFSARQFPNYSSELNVNALLLGDSALYLCASSLAQSRDGEQYFGPGTRLTVT.

This clonotype was found many times. The genes are TRBV29-1 and TRBJ2-3; the D gene is possibly TRBD2 (7 bases). CDR3 length equals 14 residues. In germline, CDR1 is SQVTM, CDR2 ANQGSEA. CDR3 sequence (DNA): TGCAGTCTAGGGGCGGGGGCGAGCACAGATACGCAGTATTTT. Its translation: CSLGAGASTDTQYF.

At least ten counts were recorded for this clonotype. The chain recombines TRBV24-1 with TRBJ2-2, with 8 bases fitting TRBD1. Germline CDR1 is KGHDR and CDR2 is SFDVKD. Germline trimming cut 8 bases from V and 0 bases from J; bases unmatched to any gene: 4. CDR3 length: 15 residues. Here the CDR3 reads CATTPGGANTGELFF. CDR3 bases: TGTGCCACCACCCCAGGGGGCGCGAACACCGGGGAGCTGTTTTTT.

This clonotype was recorded a few times. The V gene is TRBV15, the J gene TRBJ2-3; 7 nucleotides agree with TRBD2. Per germline, CDR1 LNHNV and CDR2 YYDKDF (reference sequence). J was trimmed by 3 bases and V by 0 bases; bases with no gene match: 6. The CDR3 is 16 residues long. CDR3 region: CATSRDGLGFTDTQYF. In nucleotides, the CDR3 is TGTGCCACCAGCAGAGATGGACTAGGGTTTACAGATACGCAGTATTTT.